Described below is a single T cell receptor beta chain sequence and its context. It lacks a known antigen. No much larger clonotype is one base removed from it; base qualities were not supplied. These data belong to a study of metastatic and nonmetastatic thyroid tumors (dated by TCRdb to 2020 to 2022). About the full investigation: Repertoires were compared across peripheral blood and tumor or nodule tissue samples from malignant and benign thyroid patients.

Libraries were built with PCR. Data came from an Illumina HiSeq 4000. High-throughput sequencing was used to profile the TCR beta-chain CDR3 region of each patient. As for the original processing: A classifier to discriminate distant-metastatic papillary thyroid cancer patients was built from CDR3 differences across clinicopathological groups. The Shannon index was used to assess repertoire diversity, and the Morisita-Horn index was used to assess tumor-blood repertoire similarity. In-frame beta chains were kept once TCRdb had trimmed the public reads at Q25 with fastp and called clones with MiXCR. The V and J calls and clone size are TCRdb's, not the authors'. The sample data list around 18,000 clones, and 29% of these were observed just once. About 12% of the sample lies in the top ten. Overall study outcomes, separate from this receptor: In both blood and tumor samples, TCR beta diversity was reported to be significantly higher in malignant tumors than in benign nodules.

V is trimmed back by 6 bases and J by 1 base, and the junction contains 4 bases that no gene match accounts for. CDR1 WSHSY and CDR2 SAAADI are derived from the germline V gene. The CDR3 measures 14 amino acids from cysteine to phenylalanine. Of all the DNA, just the CDR3 is kept, 42 bases in frame from base 1. No treatment had been received by any patient before thyroid surgery. Using T-cell receptor beta sequencing, the researchers looked back retrospectively at clinical samples from patients, gathered between about 2011 and 2019. This sequence originates from a female donor with papillary thyroid cancer or a benign thyroid nodule (not recorded which). Some clones in this sample may be carry-over from other donors' samples. The chain is made from TRBV10-2 and TRBJ1-2, with 8 junctional bases fitting TRBD1. The sample comprised tumor tissue. The CDR3 here reads CASREQGVNYGYTF. DNA sequence: TGCGCCAGCAGAGAACAGGGGGTTAACTATGGCTACACCTTC.